Listed here are 7 T cell receptor beta chains from one sample, sequenced in a study of T-cell memory formation after mild COVID-19. TCRdb fed the 5' RACE reads into MiXCR, producing one record per CDR3 protein. The table lists 150,000 to 200,000 distinct CDR3 sequences, 20% to 25% of them singletons. Sequences were obtained from PBMCs or a T cell subset sorted from them (not recorded which). The receptor set was obtained from an adult woman who had mild COVID-19 (a few samples of this study predate the infection). Cell type and time point are not known.

This clonotype has only a few counts. The gene calls are TRBV5-1 and TRBJ2-3; tentatively, D is TRBD2 (6 bases). V lost 0 bases and J lost 4, with 12 bases in between. This CDR3 is 15 amino acids long. Looked up from germline, CDR1 is SGHRS and CDR2 is YFSETQ. CDR3 loop: CASSLESSGADTQYF. CDR3 sequence (DNA): TGCGCCAGCAGCTTGGAGAGTAGCGGCGCAGATACGCAGTATTTT.

This clonotype was seen more than once but under ten times. The chain joins TRBV6-1 to TRBJ1-1; no firm D call. This CDR3 region has 14 residues. Deletions cut 3 bases from V and 1 base from J, with 9 bases between. Germline V gene lookup returns CDR1 MNHNS and CDR2 SASEGT. CDR3 residues: CASSDVAPNTEAFF. The CDR3 region has the DNA TGTGCCAGCAGTGATGTGGCTCCGAACACTGAAGCTTTCTTT.

This clonotype appeared once. The chain employs TRBV4-3 and TRBJ2-5; TRBD2 might be the D (6 bases). Trimming stripped 2 bases from V and 5 bases from J, with 18 bases between. This CDR3 is 16 amino acids long. Germline V CDR1 and CDR2: LGHNA, YSLEER. CDR3 sequence reads: CASSQSARDPWETQYF. The CDR3 coding sequence is TGCGCCAGCAGCCAATCCGCGCGGGACCCCTGGGAGACCCAGTACTTC.

This clonotype was seen ten or more times. The V and J genes are TRBV7-6 and TRBJ1-5, with D possibly TRBD1 on 6 matching bases. Germline lookup yields CDR1 SGHVS and CDR2 FNYEAQ. V lost 3 bases, J lost 1 base, and 7 bases lay in between. The CDR3 loop spans 14 amino acids. The CDR3 region has the DNA TGTGCCAGCAGCTTGGGACAAAGCAATCAGCCCCAGCATTTT. Encoded protein: CASSLGQSNQPQHF.

The chain joins TRBV5-1 to TRBJ1-3; weak D call: TRBD1 (6 bases). The ends were cut back, 4 bases at V and 0 bases at J, with 11 bases in the middle. The CDR3 has 15 amino acids. CDR1 is SGHRS and CDR2 is YFSETQ in the germline V gene. The CDR3 DNA reads TGCGCCAGCAGCCTGGACAGCACCTCTGGAAACACCATATATTTT. Its translation: CASSLDSTSGNTIYF.

The chain carries TRBV12-3 or TRBV12-4 and TRBJ2-3; no clear D gene. This CDR3 is built from 14 residues. V lost 6 bases and J lost 8, with 18 bases in between. The CDR3 DNA reads TGTGCCAGCAGACCCCCCCTCGACGCGGTTACGCAGTATTTT. Translating gives CASRPPLDAVTQYF.

The chain is built from TRBV20-1 and TRBJ2-7; TRBD2 agrees at 7 bases. The trim removed 6 bases at V and 4 bases at J, leaving 9 bases unmatched. This CDR3 has 13 residues. The germline V gene encodes CDR1 DFQATT and CDR2 SNEGSKA (reference sequence). CDR3 protein: CSARGRLDYEQYF. CDR3 coding DNA: TGCAGTGCCCGCGGGAGACTGGATTACGAGCAGTACTTC.